This passage covers 32 T cell receptor beta chains from one sample sequenced in a study of OX40 agonist ivuxolimab in advanced cancers. The repertoire was sequenced with immunoSEQ multiplex PCR; TCRdb's copy has only in-frame clones and lacks some. This table has some 40,000 clones, about three quarters appearing once. This material consisted of CD4+ or CD8+ T cells sorted from blood, taken in a trial of the OX40 agonist ivuxolimab. The receptors were gathered from an adult with an advanced solid tumor such as melanoma, head and neck, liver or kidney cancer.

This clone was detected only once. The V gene is TRBV30, the J gene TRBJ2-5; 7 nucleotides line up with TRBD2. The end of the DNA fits TRBJ2-7 better, so the J call may be wrong. Germline V lookup: CDR1 GTSNPN, CDR2 SVGIG (reference sequence). This CDR3 has 13 residues. CDR3 nucleotide sequence: TGTGCCTGGGGAACTAGCGCCGCCTACGAGCAGTACTTC. Protein sequence: CAWGTSAAYEQYF.

This clone showed up just a few times. The chain couples TRBV7-3 to TRBJ2-7; possible D gene TRBD1, 5 bases. CDR1 is SGHTA, CDR2 FQGTGA, per germline. The germline V and J ends were trimmed by 2 bases and 3 bases, with 14 bases remaining between them. This CDR3 has 15 residues. The DNA of the CDR3 is TGTGCCAGCAGCTTAGCACCAGGACAAAACTACGAGCAGTACTTC. Translated: CASSLAPGQNYEQYF.

The V call is TRBV7-8, the J call TRBJ1-4; TRBD1 matches 8 bases. This CDR3 is built from 14 residues. Losses at the gene ends were 5 bases for V and 4 bases for J; bases not matched to a gene: 3. Germline V gives CDR1 SGHVS, CDR2 FQNEAQ. The CDR3 loop is CASSATGVNEKLFF. CDR3 sequence (DNA): TGTGCCAGCAGCGCGACAGGGGTTAATGAAAAACTGTTTTTT.

The rearrangement links TRBV11-2 to TRBJ2-3, with 7 bases matching TRBD2. The CDR3 consists of 16 residues. After removal of 1 base from V and 4 bases from J, the junction contained 8 bases not matched to a gene. The germline V gene has CDR1 SGHAT and CDR2 FQNNGV. The CDR3, as DNA: TGTGCCAGCAGCTTAGGCGCGGGGGAAGGGGCAGATACGCAGTATTTT. This codes for CASSLGAGEGADTQYF.

There are a few counts of this clone. J is TRBJ1-5 and V is TRBV7-2; tentative D call: TRBD1 (6 bases). V was cut by 4 bases and J by 4 bases, with 11 bases left in between. This CDR3 spans 14 amino acids. Germline V CDR1 and CDR2: SGHTA, FQGNSA. This CDR3 is CASSSQGGNQPQHF. The CDR3, as DNA: TGTGCCAGCAGCTCACAGGGAGGGAATCAGCCCCAGCATTTT. The full variable domain, with the rest looked up from reference TRBV7-2 and TRBJ1-5, is GAGVSQSPSNKVTEKGKDVELRCDPISGHTALYWYRQSLGQGLEFLIYFQGNSAPDKSGLPSDRFSAERTGGSVSTLTIQRTQQEDSAVYLCASSSQGGNQPQHFGDGTRLSIL.

J is TRBJ2-5 and V is TRBV11-2, with 8 bases that match TRBD2. Unmatched junction bases numbered 15, after V lost 5 bases and J lost 7 bases. There are 16 residues in the CDR3. The V gene's germline CDR1 is SGHAT and CDR2 FQNNGV. CDR3 sequence: CASSPPGSGELRTQYF. The CDR3 DNA is TGTGCCAGCAGCCCACCAGGTAGCGGGGAACTCCGGACCCAGTACTTC.

The rearrangement joins TRBV7-9 to TRBJ1-2, with unresolved D. Trimming took 1 base from V and 8 from J, leaving 14 bases between them. Germline CDR1 reads SEHNR; CDR2 reads FQNEAQ (reference sequence). The CDR3 extends over 14 amino acids. CDR3 sequence: CASSLDPGRNGYTF. In DNA, the CDR3 is TGTGCCAGCAGCTTAGATCCCGGGCGGAACGGCTACACCTTC.

This sequence joins TRBV6-6 and TRBJ1-5; D is undetermined. This CDR3 is built from 13 residues. Trimming cost V 6 bases and J 0 bases, with 6 bases left between them. Germline V gene lookup returns CDR1 MNHNY and CDR2 SVGAGI (reference sequence). CDR3 in amino acids: CASSQDSNQPQHF. CDR3 DNA: TGTGCCAGCAGCCAGGATAGCAATCAGCCCCAGCATTTT.

This chain uses TRBV9 with TRBJ2-1; TRBD2 might be the D (6 bases). V lost 0 bases to trimming and J lost 5 bases, with 24 bases between them. Germline V gene data show CDR1 as SGDLS and CDR2 as YYNGEE. The CDR3 runs 19 residues. The CDR3: CASSVGGGVVGRQDNEQFF. CDR3 nucleotide sequence: TGTGCCAGCAGCGTAGGCGGTGGGGTGGTGGGGAGGCAAGACAATGAGCAGTTCTTC. Variable domain in full (rest from reference TRBV9 and TRBJ2-1): DSGVTQTPKHLITATGQRVTLRCSPRSGDLSVYWYQQSLDQGLQFLIQYYNGEERAKGNILERFSAQQFPDLHSELNLSSLELGDSALYFCASSVGGGVVGRQDNEQFFGPGTRLTVL.

By its share, this clone is medium-sized. The rearrangement uses TRBV5-4 and TRBJ2-7; TRBD2 agrees at 11 bases. The germline gives CDR1 SGHNT, CDR2 YYREEE (reference sequence). The V gene end was trimmed by 5 bases and the J gene end by 4 bases; junction bases not matched to a gene: 8. The CDR3 is made up of 15 amino acids. CDR3 coding DNA: TGTGCCAGCAGTAAAGAGGGACTAGCGGCTTACGAGCAGTACTTC. Translation: CASSKEGLAAYEQYF.

Comments on this clone: This specimen includes other DNA sequences encoding the same CDR3. This chain joins TRBV7-3 and TRBJ1-1, with 8 bases aligning to TRBD1. J gave up 4 bases and V 6 bases, and 7 bases lay outside the gene matches. Germline V gene data show CDR1 as SGHTA and CDR2 as FQGTGA. The CDR3 runs 14 residues. CDR3 protein: CASSPGGASTEAFF. In nucleotides, the CDR3 is TGTGCCAGCAGTCCAGGGGGCGCGAGCACTGAAGCTTTCTTT. Using reference TRBV7-3 and TRBJ1-1 for the parts outside the CDR3, the full variable domain is GAGVSQTPSNKVTEKGKYVELRCDPISGHTALYWYRQSLGQGPEFLIYFQGTGAADDSGLPNDRFFAVRPEGSVSTLKIQRTERGDSAVYLCASSPGGASTEAFFGQGTRLTVV.

The chain combines TRBV9 with TRBJ2-1, with a possible D match to TRBD2 (5 bases). Trimming removed 2 bases from V and 9 bases from J, with 15 bases in between. Germline values: CDR1 SGDLS, CDR2 YYNGEE. This CDR3 is 14 amino acids long. Here the CDR3 DNA reads TGTGCCAGCAGCGTGTACGAAGAACTAGGTGAGCAGTTCTTC. It is translated as CASSVYEELGEQFF.

The V and J genes are TRBV29-1 and TRBJ2-5; 8 bases match TRBD1. Germline V gives CDR1 SQVTM, CDR2 ANQGSEA. This CDR3 is built from 11 residues. The CDR3 DNA reads TGCATCACCGGACAGGGAGAGACCCAGTACTTC. It codes for CITGQGETQYF.

The genes are TRBV10-3 and TRBJ2-2, with 8 bases identical to TRBD2. The germline V gene encodes CDR1 ENHRY and CDR2 SYGVKD. J lost 6 bases, V lost 11 bases, and 11 bases had no gene match. The CDR3 totals 14 residues. CDR3 DNA: TGTGCCTCCCTTTGGGCGGGGGGTGCCGGGGAGCTGTTTTTT. Amino acids: CASLWAGGAGELFF.

The gene calls are TRBV19 and TRBJ1-5; 9 bases are a match to TRBD1. Germline trimming cut 4 bases from V and 2 bases from J; bases unmatched to any gene: 9. The CDR3 has 17 amino acids. CDR1 and CDR2 from the germline V gene are LNHDA and SQIVND (reference sequence). CDR3 loop: CASSKGTGLGGNQPQHF. In DNA form, the CDR3 reads TGTGCCAGTAGTAAAGGGACAGGGCTTGGGGGCAATCAGCCCCAGCATTTT.

This chain links TRBV7-2 with TRBJ2-2; possible D gene TRBD2, 6 bases. Trimming took 5 bases from V and 4 from J, leaving 14 bases between them. Germline lookup yields CDR1 SGHTA and CDR2 FQGNSA. The CDR3 runs 15 residues. The CDR3 DNA reads as TGTGCCAGCAGCGGAGTTGGGACTCGCACCGGGGAGCTGTTTTTT. Residues: CASSGVGTRTGELFF.

The V call is TRBV4-1, the J call TRBJ2-7; D might be TRBD2 (6 bases). The CDR3 sequence is 15 residues long. Germline assignment: CDR1 MGHRA and CDR2 YSYEKL. V lost 1 base and J lost 0, with 10 bases in between. The CDR3 protein is CASSQGRGSSYEQYF. The CDR3 nucleotides read TGCGCCAGCAGCCAAGGACGGGGGTCCTCCTACGAGCAGTACTTC.

CDR3 sequence reads: CASSDPVSYNEQFF. The DNA for the CDR3 is TGTGCCAGCAGTGATCCGGTCTCCTACAATGAGCAGTTCTTC. The chain has TRBV6-1 and TRBJ2-1; D is ambiguous. The CDR3 is made up of 14 amino acids. Germline values: CDR1 MNHNS, CDR2 SASEGT. Trimming removed 3 bases at V and 0 bases at J, with 6 bases between.

The rearrangement uses TRBV10-3 and TRBJ2-7; 12 bases map to TRBD2. Germline V CDR1 and CDR2: ENHRY, SYGVKD. V lost 3 bases, J lost 2 bases, and 11 bases stayed unmatched. CDR3 length equals 18 residues. The CDR3 region has the DNA TGTGCCATCAGTGAATCAGGGGAGACTAGCGGGAGACCCTACGAGCAGTACTTC. This translates into CAISESGETSGRPYEQYF.

This clone was recorded once. V is TRBV7-5 and J is TRBJ1-1; TRBD1, the table's D call, lacks a check against the DNA. TRBV7-5 is designated a pseudogene. This CDR3 has 21 amino acids. This CDR3 is CVRSLVLRGRQVRFKGTEAFF. Here the CDR3 DNA reads TGTGTCAGAAGCTTAGTTTTAAGGGGTCGGCAGGTTAGGTTTAAGGGCACTGAAGCTTTCTTT.

This clone occurred a few times. The rearrangement joins TRBV10-3 to TRBJ1-4; tentative D call: TRBD1 (5 bases). Germline CDR1 and CDR2: ENHRY and SYGVKD. V lost 2 bases and J 3 bases, leaving 10 bases between the germline ends. The length of the CDR3 is 15 residues. The CDR3 DNA follows: TGTGCCATCAGTGAGGGGTGGGGACCTAATGAAAAACTGTTTTTT. This translates into CAISEGWGPNEKLFF.

The V and J genes are TRBV4-1 and TRBJ2-3; 9 nucleotides align to TRBD1. Unmatched junction bases numbered 8, after V lost 3 bases and J lost 1 base. Per the germline V gene, CDR1 is MGHRA and CDR2 is YSYEKL. The CDR3 loop spans 17 amino acids. CDR3 DNA: TGCGCCAGCAGCCACCGGGACAGGGATGGGGGCACAGATACGCAGTATTTT. Its translation: CASSHRDRDGGTDTQYF.

The chain combines TRBV5-4 with TRBJ1-6, with D unresolved. Germline V gene lookup returns CDR1 SGHNT and CDR2 YYREEE (reference sequence). The CDR3 is made up of 12 amino acids. V was trimmed by 3 bases and J by 9 bases, leaving 7 bases between them. The DNA of the CDR3 is TGTGCCAGCAGCTCGAGAACTTCACCCCTCCACTTT. Its translation: CASSSRTSPLHF.

The CDR3 DNA reads as TGTGCCAGCAGCTATGACTACACAGATACGCAGTATTTT. Translating it yields CASSYDYTDTQYF. The V call is TRBV7-3, the J call TRBJ2-3; TRBD2 is a possible D gene (5 bases). V was cut by 4 bases and J by 2 bases, with 7 bases left in between. The CDR3 covers 13 residues. CDR1 is SGHTA, CDR2 FQGTGA, per germline. The full variable domain, completed using reference TRBV7-3 and TRBJ2-3, is GAGVSQTPSNKVTEKGKYVELRCDPISGHTALYWYRQSLGQGPEFLIYFQGTGAADDSGLPNDRFFAVRPEGSVSTLKIQRTERGDSAVYLCASSYDYTDTQYFGPGTRLTVL.

The V call is TRBV6-1, the J call TRBJ2-7; 9 bases align to TRBD2. The CDR3 is made up of 12 amino acids. After removal of 10 bases from V and 3 bases from J, the junction contained 4 bases not matched to a gene. CDR1 and CDR2 (germline): MNHNS, SASEGT. This CDR3 is CAIKTSGYEQYF. CDR3 DNA sequence: TGTGCCATAAAGACTAGCGGCTACGAGCAGTACTTC.

V and J are TRBV5-5 and TRBJ2-7; D remains unclear. There are 11 residues in the CDR3. Trimming took 4 bases from V and 2 from J, leaving 4 bases between them. CDR1 and CDR2 from the germline V gene are SGHKS and YYEKEE (reference sequence). DNA for the CDR3: TGTGCCAGCAGCCTAGCCTACGAGCAGTACTTC. It encodes CASSLAYEQYF.

The J gene is TRBJ2-5, the V gene TRBV27, with 7 bases aligning to TRBD1. The CDR3 runs 15 residues. Germline values: CDR1 MNHEY, CDR2 SMNVEV (reference sequence). V shed 0 bases and J 4 bases; nucleotides not matched to a gene: 5. The CDR3: CASSLSRQGVETQYF. The CDR3 nucleotides are TGTGCCAGCAGTTTATCGAGACAGGGTGTAGAGACCCAGTACTTC.

This clone has a handful of counts. The chain recombines TRBV7-3 with TRBJ1-5; no reliable D call. Germline V CDR1 and CDR2: SGHTA, FQGTGA. The CDR3 is made up of 13 amino acids. Trimming took off 3 bases at V and 4 bases at J, with 7 bases between the two ends. The CDR3 nucleotides read TGTGCCAGCAGCTTTGGCCCTAATCAGCCCCAGCATTTT. This gives the protein CASSFGPNQPQHF. Full variable domain (outside the CDR3, taken from reference TRBV7-3 and TRBJ1-5): GAGVSQTPSNKVTEKGKYVELRCDPISGHTALYWYRQSLGQGPEFLIYFQGTGAADDSGLPNDRFFAVRPEGSVSTLKIQRTERGDSAVYLCASSFGPNQPQHFGDGTRLSIL.

This clone was counted once. The chain couples TRBV5-6 to TRBJ1-2, with D perhaps matching TRBD1 (5 bases). Trimming took off 3 bases at V and 5 bases at J, with 14 bases between the two ends. Per germline, CDR1 SGHDT and CDR2 YYEEEE. There are 14 residues in the CDR3. DNA for the CDR3: TGTGCCAGCAGCTCCTTCGGGGCAGTTTATGGCTACACCTTC. Amino acids: CASSSFGAVYGYTF.

The chain combines TRBV11-2 with TRBJ1-4; D unclear. V was cut by 2 bases and J by 3 bases, with 4 bases left in between. CDR1 is SGHAT, CDR2 FQNNGV, per germline. CDR3 length: 13 residues. CDR3 loop: CASSLFSNEKLFF. The CDR3 bases are TGTGCCAGCAGCTTATTCTCTAATGAAAAACTGTTTTTT.

J is TRBJ1-4 and V is TRBV19; 7 bases are a match to TRBD1. The germline V gene has CDR1 LNHDA and CDR2 SQIVND (reference sequence). This CDR3 has 14 amino acids. V trimming: 6 bases; J trimming: 11 bases; junction bases outside the gene matches: 12. The CDR3 reads CASSTRDSREKLFF. The CDR3 DNA sequence: TGTGCCAGTAGCACCCGGGACAGTCGGGAGAAACTGTTTTTT.

This clone was seen a handful of times. This chain links TRBV7-2 with TRBJ2-7, with 11 bases lining up with TRBD1. Trimming cost V 3 bases and J 0 bases; bases outside gene matches: 7. Germline V CDR1 and CDR2: SGHTA, FQGNSA. CDR3 length: 17 residues. The CDR3 sequence is CASSFTGTGGGSYEQYF. As DNA, the CDR3 is TGTGCCAGCAGCTTCACCGGGACAGGGGGGGGCTCCTACGAGCAGTACTTC.